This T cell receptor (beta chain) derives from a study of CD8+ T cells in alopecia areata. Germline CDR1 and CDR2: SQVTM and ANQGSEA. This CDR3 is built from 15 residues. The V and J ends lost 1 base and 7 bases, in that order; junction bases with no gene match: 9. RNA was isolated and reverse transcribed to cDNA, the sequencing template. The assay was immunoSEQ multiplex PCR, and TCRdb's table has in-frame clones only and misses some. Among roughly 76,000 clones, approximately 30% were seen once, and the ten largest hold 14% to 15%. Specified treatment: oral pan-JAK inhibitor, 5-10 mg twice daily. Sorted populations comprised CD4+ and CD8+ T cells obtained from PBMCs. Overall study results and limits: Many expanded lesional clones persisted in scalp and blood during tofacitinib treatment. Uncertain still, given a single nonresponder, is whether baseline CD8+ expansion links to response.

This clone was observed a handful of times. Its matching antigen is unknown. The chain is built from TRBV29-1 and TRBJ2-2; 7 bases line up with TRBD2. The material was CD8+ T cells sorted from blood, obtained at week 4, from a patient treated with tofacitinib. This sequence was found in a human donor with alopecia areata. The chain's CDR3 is CSVEGAGSTFGELFF. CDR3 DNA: TGCAGCGTTGAAGGAGCGGGAAGCACCTTCGGGGAGCTGTTTTTT.